This T cell receptor beta chain was identified during a study of shared clonotypes between healthy human individuals. Study-wide background: A couple of female and a few male donors aged 18 to 49 were enrolled. Study-level findings and limits: Despite large depth, rarefaction showed incomplete sorted-subset sequencing.

V shed 3 bases and J shed 6 bases, with 13 bases lying between them. CDR1 SGHTA and CDR2 FQGTGA come from the germline V gene. The CDR3 covers 14 residues. The study separated CD4+ cells into CD45RA+ naive and CD45RA-negative memory subsets. This table comes from immunoSEQ multiplex PCR, and its TCRdb copy is limited to in-frame clones, with some not included. In the table there are 2.3 million or so clones, more than 85% of which are singletons. Concerning this clone: No antigen is known for it.

Specimen: naive CD4+ T cells from PBMCs. Subset in this sample: CD45RA+ positively selected. This TCR came from a man between 18 and 35 years old in good health. Some clones in this sample may be carry-over from other donors' samples. The gene calls are TRBV7-3 and TRBJ2-3; tentatively, D is TRBD2 (6 bases). CDR3 bases: TGTGCCAGCAGCTTGAGTCGGGAGAAGGATACGCAGTATTTT. This codes for CASSLSREKDTQYF.